Shown below are 21 T cell receptor beta chains from a single sample sequenced in a study of technical replicates of blood from several donors. Clones were sequenced by immunoSEQ multiplex PCR, and TCRdb holds only the in-frame ones, with some missing. Here the sample spans some 77,000 clones, 96% being singletons. The source material was T cells isolated from PBMCs. Every receptor here comes from a human donor in good health.

The chain recombines TRBV10-3 with TRBJ2-2, with TRBD2 matching 11 bases. The CDR3 is made up of 16 amino acids. Looked up from germline, CDR1 is ENHRY and CDR2 is SYGVKD. Germline trimming cut 9 bases from V and 3 bases from J; bases unmatched to any gene: 9. The CDR3 loop reads CAIPRGLADYTGELFF. The CDR3 DNA is TGTGCCATACCCCGGGGACTAGCGGACTACACCGGGGAGCTGTTTTTT.

Here the CDR3 reads CASRHLAGGREQYF. DNA for the CDR3: TGTGCCAGCAGACATCTAGCGGGAGGGAGAGAGCAGTACTTC. This chain links TRBV11-2 with TRBJ2-7; 12 bases fit TRBD2. CDR3 length: 14 amino acids. With V trimmed by 6 bases and J by 7 bases, 7 bases remained unmatched. Germline CDR1 and CDR2: SGHAT and FQNNGV.

The J gene is TRBJ2-1, the V gene TRBV11-2, with a possible D match to TRBD2 (6 bases). The CDR3 totals 15 residues. The germline CDR1 and CDR2 sequences are SGHAT and FQNNGV. The V and J ends lost 3 bases and 0 bases respectively, with 9 bases between them. In DNA form, the CDR3 reads TGTGCCAGCAGCTTTGGGGGGAGCTCCTACAATGAGCAGTTCTTC. Translation gives CASSFGGSSYNEQFF. The full variable domain, with the rest looked up from reference TRBV11-2 and TRBJ2-1, is EAGVAQSPRYKIIEKRQSVAFWCNPISGHATLYWYQQILGQGPKLLIQFQNNGVVDDSQLPKDRFSAERLKGVDSTLKIQPAKLEDSAVYLCASSFGGSSYNEQFFGPGTRLTVL.

The DNA of the CDR3 is TGCGCCAGCAGCCAAGTAATCGGGAGCAATCAGCCCCAGCATTTT. It codes for CASSQVIGSNQPQHF. This rearrangement joins TRBV4-1 to TRBJ1-5; D unclear. This CDR3 is built from 15 residues. The germline V gene encodes CDR1 MGHRA and CDR2 YSYEKL. The V and J ends lost 1 base and 1 base respectively, with 8 bases between them.

The chain links TRBV4-3 to TRBJ1-2; TRBD1 is a possible D gene (5 bases). Deletions cut 0 bases from V and 7 bases from J, with 12 bases between. From germline, CDR1 is LGHNA and CDR2 YSLEER. The CDR3 is 14 amino acids. The CDR3 region has the DNA TGCGCCAGCAGCCAAGATGAGGGAGGGGCTGGCTACACCTTC. Its translation is CASSQDEGGAGYTF.

The rearrangement uses TRBV21-1 and TRBJ1-1. TRBV21-1 is deemed a pseudogene. CDR3 size: 17 residues. The CDR3 protein is CASSPTQGGVMNTEAFF. In nucleotides, the CDR3 is TGTGCCAGCAGCCCTACGCAGGGAGGCGTGATGAACACTGAAGCTTTCTTT.

This sequence joins TRBV28 and TRBJ1-4, with D tentatively TRBD1 (6 bases). The germline gives CDR1 MDHEN, CDR2 SYDVKM. V lost 6 bases, J lost 5 bases, and 13 bases lay in between. The CDR3 runs to 14 residues. Here the CDR3 DNA reads TGTGCCAGCAGGCCGGGAGGGGGGAATGAAAAACTGTTTTTT. Protein sequence: CASRPGGGNEKLFF.

The V call is TRBV28, the J call TRBJ1-1; D gene ambiguous. From germline, CDR1 is MDHEN and CDR2 SYDVKM. CDR3 length equals 15 residues. The V and J ends lost 7 bases and 4 bases respectively, with 19 bases between them. CDR3 sequence (DNA): TGTGCCAGCACCGGGAGGGCCTTTGGGAGCACTGAAGCTTTCTTT. Amino acid sequence: CASTGRAFGSTEAFF.

The V call is TRBV29-1, the J call TRBJ1-4; 8 positions agree with TRBD1. The germline gives CDR1 SQVTM, CDR2 ANQGSEA. With 7 bases clipped from V and 7 bases from J, the junction kept 8 bases outside the gene matches. CDR3 length: 13 residues. The DNA of the CDR3 is TGCAGCGGCTACAGGGGGTTAAGTGAAAAACTGTTTTTT. Translated: CSGYRGLSEKLFF.

The gene calls are TRBV6-1 and TRBJ1-5; the D gene is possibly TRBD1 (6 bases). CDR3 length equals 14 residues. Germline V CDR1 and CDR2: MNHNS, SASEGT. V was clipped by 7 bases and J by 3 bases, with 13 bases between them. The DNA for the CDR3 is TGTGCCAGCACTCAATCAGGGGTCAATCAGCCCCAGCATTTT. This translates into CASTQSGVNQPQHF.

CDR3 DNA: TGTGCCTGGAGTCCCGACAGGGGGGCCTCCTACGAGCAGTACTTC. Encoded protein: CAWSPDRGASYEQYF. The chain uses TRBV30 and TRBJ2-7, with TRBD1 matching over 9 bases. Trimming cost V 2 bases and J 0 bases; bases outside gene matches: 5. The length of the CDR3 is 15 residues. Germline lookup yields CDR1 GTSNPN and CDR2 SVGIG (reference sequence).

This chain's CDR3 is CASSDREGGNTGELFF. CDR3 sequence (DNA): TGTGCCAGCAGTGATCGGGAGGGGGGGAACACCGGGGAGCTGTTTTTT. This chain links TRBV2 with TRBJ2-2, with 8 bases lining up with TRBD2. Germline lookup yields CDR1 SNHLY and CDR2 FYNNEI. After removal of 3 bases from V and 1 base from J, the junction contained 4 bases not matched to a gene. This CDR3 contains 16 residues. The full variable domain, completed using reference TRBV2 and TRBJ2-2, is EPEVTQTPSHQVTQMGQEVILRCVPISNHLYFYWYRQILGQKVEFLVSFYNNEISEKSEIFDDQFSVERPDGSNFTLKIRSTKLEDSAMYFCASSDREGGNTGELFFGEGSRLTVL.

The gene calls are TRBV6-1 and TRBJ2-7, with D perhaps matching TRBD1 (5 bases). V was clipped by 8 bases and J by 7 bases, with 24 bases between them. This CDR3 is built from 15 residues. Germline V lookup: CDR1 MNHNS, CDR2 SASEGT. CDR3 sequence (DNA): TGTGCCAGCGCAAGGGTGGGGCAATTGTCGGAAGAGCAGTACTTC. Amino acid sequence: CASARVGQLSEEQYF.

The gene calls are TRBV19 and TRBJ1-4, with 8 nucleotides matching TRBD1. In germline, CDR1 is LNHDA, CDR2 SQIVND (reference sequence). Losses at the gene ends were 0 bases for V and 8 bases for J; bases not matched to a gene: 5. There are 15 residues in the CDR3. CDR3 sequence: CASSIEGQEFEKLFF. As DNA, the CDR3 is TGTGCCAGTAGTATAGAGGGACAGGAATTCGAAAAACTGTTTTTT.

V and J are TRBV11-2 and TRBJ2-7; 7 bases fit TRBD2. CDR3 size: 15 residues. Germline CDR1 SGHAT, CDR2 FQNNGV. The ends lost 2 bases at V and 2 bases at J; junction bases unmatched: 6. CDR3 DNA: TGTGCCAGCAGCTTATCATCTAGCGGAGCCTACGAGCAGTACTTC. As protein: CASSLSSSGAYEQYF.

J is TRBJ2-7 and V is TRBV27; 9 bases are a match to TRBD1. The CDR3 length is 14 residues. With 5 bases clipped from V and 6 bases from J, the junction kept 8 bases outside the gene matches. The germline gives CDR1 MNHEY, CDR2 SMNVEV (reference sequence). As DNA, the CDR3 is TGTGCCAGCAGTATGTCAGGACAGGGGACCGAGCAGTACTTC. It specifies CASSMSGQGTEQYF.

The chain combines TRBV29-1 with TRBJ2-5; possible D gene TRBD2, 7 bases. Per the germline V gene, CDR1 is SQVTM and CDR2 is ANQGSEA. This CDR3 comprises 16 residues. Trimming stripped 5 bases from V and 4 bases from J, with 23 bases between. The CDR3 here is CSVHTSVTGRGETQYF. The CDR3 DNA reads TGCAGCGTTCACACCTCGGTTACAGGGAGGGGAGAGACCCAGTACTTC.

CDR3 region: CASSELAGGPGDTQYF. The CDR3 bases are TGTGCCAGTAGTGAACTAGCGGGAGGGCCGGGAGATACGCAGTATTTT. The chain recombines TRBV19 with TRBJ2-3, with 13 bases fitting TRBD2. From germline, CDR1 is LNHDA and CDR2 SQIVND (reference sequence). This CDR3 contains 16 residues. Trimming cost V 5 bases and J 5 bases; bases outside gene matches: 7.

V and J are TRBV5-1 and TRBJ2-7, with 7 positions matching TRBD1. The CDR3 length is 13 residues. V shed 5 bases and J 2 bases; nucleotides not matched to a gene: 4. The germline gives CDR1 SGHRS, CDR2 YFSETQ. CDR3 sequence (DNA): TGCGCCAGCAGGATTGACAGGGCCTACGAGCAGTACTTC. Its protein product is CASRIDRAYEQYF.

The chain carries TRBV5-1 and TRBJ2-3; 8 positions agree with TRBD2. Unmatched junction bases numbered 9, after V lost 2 bases and J lost 4 bases. The CDR3 has 16 residues. Looked up from germline, CDR1 is SGHRS and CDR2 is YFSETQ. The chain's CDR3 is CASSLYSGSTSDTQYF. The CDR3 nucleotides are TGCGCCAGCAGCTTATACAGCGGGAGCACCTCAGATACGCAGTATTTT.

The gene calls are TRBV2 and TRBJ2-1; TRBD2 matches 11 bases. The trim removed 3 bases at V and 0 bases at J, leaving 4 bases unmatched. Looked up from germline, CDR1 is SNHLY and CDR2 is FYNNEI. This CDR3 has 17 residues. CDR3 sequence (DNA): TGTGCCAGCAGTGAGGGACTAGCGGCTATCTCCTACAATGAGCAGTTCTTC. Its translation is CASSEGLAAISYNEQFF.